One and the same sample provided the 3 T cell receptor beta chains below, sequenced in a study of blood T cell repertoires in COVID-19 (dated by TCRdb to 2019 to 2021). Libraries were prepared through the immunoSEQ multiplex PCR assay. The immuneACCESS repertoire file appears here via TCRdb, limited to in-frame rearrangements. These files lack a portion of the clones; in checked studies, under half of the deficit traces to unresolved V genes, and the cause of the others is not known. A total of 150,000 or so clones appear in this sample, about 79% of them only once. The ten largest clones capture around 10% of the sample. Sample: PBMCs or T cells enriched from blood (not recorded which). The receptors derive from a man aged 45-60 years who had recovered from COVID-19.

The chain joins TRBV5-1 to TRBJ2-1; 11 bases fit TRBD2. V was clipped by 4 bases and J by 2 bases; unmatched bases: 2. CDR1 and CDR2 (germline): SGHRS, YFSETQ. The CDR3 has 15 residues. The CDR3 DNA follows: TGCGCCAGCAGCGTGGGACTAGCGGCCTACAATGAGCAGTTCTTC. Amino acids: CASSVGLAAYNEQFF.

The chain carries TRBV3-1 (or the pseudogene TRBV3-2) and TRBJ2-7; 9 positions match TRBD2. The germline V gene has CDR1 LGHDT and CDR2 YNNKEL (reference sequence). Losses at the gene ends were 4 bases for V and 4 bases for J; bases not matched to a gene: 8. The CDR3 sequence is 15 residues long. CDR3 sequence (DNA): TGTGCCAGCAGCCCGTTAGCGGGGGCGGGGTACGAGCAGTACTTC. Encoded protein: CASSPLAGAGYEQYF.

The J gene is TRBJ2-7, the V gene TRBV18; 7 bases fit TRBD1. The CDR3 is 14 residues long. CDR1 and CDR2 from the germline V gene are KGHSH and LQKENI. J was trimmed by 0 bases and V by 1 base; bases with no gene match: 0. CDR3 coding DNA: TGTGCCAGCTCACCACGGGACAGCTCCTACGAGCAGTACTTC. It yields the protein CASSPRDSSYEQYF.